This T cell receptor beta chain was sequenced during a study of blood T cells in healthy people across ages. Collection of 7.5 to 10 milliliters of peripheral blood was performed for each donor. Germline values: CDR1 SEHNR, CDR2 FQNEAQ (reference sequence). The CDR3 length is 16 residues. V was clipped by 3 bases and J by 1 base, with 10 bases between them. Worth noting for this clonotype: Its antigen is not identified.

Regarding the study as a whole: Unsorted PBMC material precluded a definitive naive versus antigen-experienced comparison. While age rose, TCR beta diversity per million T cells dropped in a roughly linear way.

A second about 6 to 12 cycle PCR used barcoded and J-beta primers. Each cDNA was tagged by a template-switch adaptor containing 12 random nucleotides. TCRdb itself ran the 5' RACE reads through MiXCR, one entry per CDR3 protein. The sample comprises around 1.5 million distinct CDR3 sequences, approximately 60% of which are singletons, and more than 6% rests with the top ten. The chain uses TRBV7-9 and TRBJ2-6; D remains unclear. Sequencing input: blood. The clonotype comes from a young man in good health. CDR3: CASSFPTYSGANVLTF. In DNA, the CDR3 is TGTGCCAGCAGCTTCCCGACATATTCTGGGGCCAACGTCCTGACTTTC.